This entry lists 31 T cell receptor beta chains sequenced from one sample in a study of cytomegalovirus exposure and HLA in healthy donors. In the PCR, 60 Vbeta and 13 Jbeta primers were used. Data came from immunoSEQ multiplex PCR; TCRdb stores just in-frame clones and leaves some out. The sample has about 130,000 clones, roughly 80% seen once; the top ten hold approximately 1.2%. The sequencing sample was made of PBMCs. These receptor sequences come from a female donor in good health and CMV-seronegative.

V and J are TRBV5-1 and TRBJ2-5; 9 nucleotides agree with TRBD1. This CDR3 is built from 13 residues. Germline CDR1 is SGHRS and CDR2 is YFSETQ. Trimming took 10 bases from V and 5 from J; bases not matched to a gene: 9. The CDR3 region has the DNA TGCGCCGTTTCCGGGACAGGGAAGGAGACCCAGTACTTC. It codes for CAVSGTGKETQYF.

The chain carries TRBV28 and TRBJ2-7; weak D call: TRBD2 (6 bases). CDR3 length equals 12 residues. The germline V gene encodes CDR1 MDHEN and CDR2 SYDVKM. The V gene lost 3 bases and the J gene lost 4 bases, with 7 bases spanning the gap. The DNA of the CDR3 is TGTGCCAGCAGTTTTAGCGGTTACGAGCAGTACTTC. Protein sequence: CASSFSGYEQYF.

The J gene is TRBJ2-1, the V gene TRBV9; D possibly corresponds to TRBD2 (6 bases). The CDR3 covers 19 residues. CDR1 and CDR2 from the germline V gene are SGDLS and YYNGEE. Trimming stripped 0 bases from V and 7 bases from J, with 26 bases between. CDR3 sequence reads: CASSVALGGGGGSENEQFF. CDR3 coding DNA: TGTGCCAGCAGCGTAGCTCTTGGTGGAGGTGGGGGGTCTGAGAATGAGCAGTTCTTC. Full variable domain (rest looked up from reference TRBV9 and TRBJ2-1): DSGVTQTPKHLITATGQRVTLRCSPRSGDLSVYWYQQSLDQGLQFLIQYYNGEERAKGNILERFSAQQFPDLHSELNLSSLELGDSALYFCASSVALGGGGGSENEQFFGPGTRLTVL.

The chain is built from TRBV7-2 and TRBJ1-3; D not certain. Per the germline V gene, CDR1 is SGHTA and CDR2 is FQGNSA. This CDR3 region has 12 residues. V dropped 5 bases and J dropped 5 bases, with 7 bases sitting between them. The chain's CDR3 is CASSAYRNTIYF. In nucleotides, the CDR3 is TGTGCCAGCAGCGCCTATAGAAACACCATATATTTT.

V and J are TRBV19 and TRBJ2-7; 7 bases agree with TRBD2. V trimming: 8 bases; J trimming: 3 bases; junction bases outside the gene matches: 7. There are 13 residues in the CDR3. Germline lookup yields CDR1 LNHDA and CDR2 SQIVND (reference sequence). This CDR3 reads CASVSTGGYEQYF. The CDR3 coding sequence is TGTGCCAGTGTTTCAACGGGAGGCTACGAGCAGTACTTC.

The gene calls are TRBV28 and TRBJ1-5, with D possibly being TRBD1 (5 bases). Germline values: CDR1 MDHEN, CDR2 SYDVKM. V was cut by 6 bases and J by 2 bases, with 14 bases left in between. This CDR3 has 15 amino acids. This CDR3 is CASRVGGGGNQPQHF. CDR3 bases: TGTGCCAGCAGGGTCGGGGGAGGGGGCAATCAGCCCCAGCATTTT.

The chain joins TRBV30 to TRBJ1-5; TRBD1 matches at 7 bases. V lost 1 base to trimming and J lost 5 bases; unmatched junction nucleotides: 8. CDR1 is GTSNPN, CDR2 SVGIG, per germline (reference sequence). This CDR3 has 15 residues. This CDR3 is CAWSGRGDSHQPQHF. For the CDR3, the DNA is TGTGCCTGGAGTGGACGTGGGGACAGTCATCAGCCCCAGCATTTT. Together with reference TRBV30 and TRBJ1-5, the CDR3 gives the full variable domain: SQTIHQWPATLVQPVGSPLSLECTVEGTSNPNLYWYRQAAGRGLQLLFYSVGIGQISSEVPQNLSASRPQDRQFILSSKKLLLSDSGFYLCAWSGRGDSHQPQHFGDGTRLSIL.

The gene calls are TRBV6-1 and TRBJ2-2; TRBD2 is a possible D gene (6 bases). CDR1 is MNHNS, CDR2 SASEGT, per germline. Trimming cost V 6 bases and J 2 bases, with 13 bases left between them. This CDR3 comprises 15 residues. The CDR3 region is CASRAGTVNTGELFF. CDR3 coding DNA: TGTGCCAGCAGGGCGGGGACTGTTAACACCGGGGAGCTGTTTTTT.

The chain couples TRBV6-4 to TRBJ2-5, with 7 bases identical to TRBD1. The DNA matches TRBJ2-7 better at its end, which makes the J call doubtful. The germline CDR1 and CDR2 sequences are MRHNA and SNTAGT. CDR3 length: 19 amino acids. The CDR3 sequence: CASSGERDRETQCFYEQYF. DNA for the CDR3: TGTGCCAGCAGTGGGGAGAGGGACAGAGAAACCCAATGCTTCTACGAGCAGTACTTC.

This chain links TRBV5-5 with TRBJ2-1, with 9 nucleotides matching TRBD2. The germline V gene encodes CDR1 SGHKS and CDR2 YYEKEE (reference sequence). The ends lost 0 bases at V and 6 bases at J; junction bases unmatched: 7. CDR3 length: 16 amino acids. In DNA, the CDR3 is TGTGCCAGCAGCTTGGATGGCGGGGGGGCCAGCAATGAGCAGTTCTTC. It yields the protein CASSLDGGGASNEQFF. The variable domain in full, completed from reference TRBV5-5 and TRBJ2-1, reads DAGVTQSPTHLIKTRGQQVTLRCSPISGHKSVSWYQQVLGQGPQFIFQYYEKEERGRGNFPDRFSARQFPNYSSELNVNALLLGDSALYLCASSLDGGGASNEQFFGPGTRLTVL.

The chain employs TRBV9 and TRBJ1-1; weak D call: TRBD1 (6 bases). This CDR3 has 14 amino acids. V was shortened by 3 bases and J by 4 bases, with 13 bases between the two germline ends. Germline loops: CDR1 SGDLS, CDR2 YYNGEE. The DNA for the CDR3 is TGTGCCAGCAGCGCAGGGGTCGGTGGCACTGAAGCTTTCTTT. As protein: CASSAGVGGTEAFF.

This sequence joins TRBV27 and TRBJ2-3, with TRBD2 matching over 8 bases. After removal of 6 bases from V and 0 bases from J, the junction contained 14 bases not matched to a gene. CDR1 and CDR2 from the germline V gene are MNHEY and SMNVEV (reference sequence). The CDR3 contains 18 residues. CDR3 amino acids: CASRPGLGNEGSTDTQYF. DNA of the CDR3: TGTGCCAGCAGGCCGGGACTAGGGAATGAGGGCAGCACAGATACGCAGTATTTT.

V usage is TRBV9 and J usage is TRBJ1-2; 8 nucleotides agree with TRBD1. V shed 7 bases and J 3 bases; nucleotides not matched to a gene: 8. The germline CDR1 and CDR2 sequences are SGDLS and YYNGEE. This CDR3 has 14 residues. CDR3 amino acids: CASGRGRFDYGYTF. For the CDR3, the DNA is TGTGCCAGCGGCAGGGGGCGGTTTGACTATGGCTACACCTTC.

The rearrangement joins TRBV27 to TRBJ1-5; 8 bases line up with TRBD1. Germline CDR1 MNHEY, CDR2 SMNVEV (reference sequence). The V and J ends lost 6 bases and 4 bases, in that order; junction bases with no gene match: 5. The CDR3 has 14 amino acids. This CDR3 is CASRLTGGNQPQHF. CDR3 in DNA: TGTGCCAGCAGACTCACAGGGGGAAATCAGCCCCAGCATTTT.

The chain is built from TRBV10-2 and TRBJ2-7, with TRBD2 identical over 9 bases. Trimming took 8 bases from V and 4 from J; bases not matched to a gene: 9. This CDR3 contains 14 residues. Germline CDR1 and CDR2: WSHSY and SAAADI. CDR3 sequence: CASSKRRGGYEQYF. DNA of the CDR3: TGCGCCAGCTCAAAGAGGCGGGGGGGTTACGAGCAGTACTTC.

On this clone itself: At one end, the junction sequence differs from germline, possibly due to a read error. This chain links TRBV4-1 with TRBJ2-6; 11 nucleotides match TRBD1. Germline-derived CDR1 and CDR2 are MGHRA and YSYEKL. The CDR3 loop spans 18 amino acids. The CDR3 bases are TGCGCCAGCAGCCCGGGACAGGGGGGAAAATCTGGGGCCAACGGCCTGACTTTC. It specifies CASSPGQGGKSGANGLTF.

The V call is TRBV7-8, the J call TRBJ2-7, with D possibly TRBD1 on 5 matching bases. CDR3 length equals 14 residues. The germline gives CDR1 SGHVS, CDR2 FQNEAQ. The germline V and J ends were trimmed by 5 bases and 5 bases, with 16 bases remaining between them. The CDR3 bases are TGTGCCAGCAGCGTACAGGCAGATAACGACGAGCAGTACTTC. This codes for CASSVQADNDEQYF.

This clone was observed a handful of times. The CDR3 reads CASSHGQDNEKLFF. The CDR3 nucleotides read TGCGCCAGCAGCCACGGACAGGATAATGAAAAACTGTTTTTT. This chain links TRBV4-1 with TRBJ1-4; 7 positions match TRBD1. Germline V CDR1 and CDR2: MGHRA, YSYEKL. The ends lost 3 bases at V and 4 bases at J; junction bases unmatched: 2. This CDR3 comprises 14 residues.

The J gene is TRBJ1-2, the V gene TRBV19, with TRBD1 matching 10 bases. Per the germline V gene, CDR1 is LNHDA and CDR2 is SQIVND (reference sequence). V was clipped by 7 bases and J by 5 bases; unmatched bases: 7. The CDR3 covers 14 residues. Here the CDR3 reads CASKRTGGDYGYTF. The DNA for the CDR3 is TGTGCCAGTAAACGGACAGGGGGGGATTATGGCTACACCTTC.

The chain uses TRBV6-1 and TRBJ1-2; 7 bases are a match to TRBD1. The CDR3 is 14 amino acids. The germline V gene has CDR1 MNHNS and CDR2 SASEGT. V shed 1 base and J 4 bases; nucleotides not matched to a gene: 3. CDR3 nucleotides: TGTGCCAGCAGTGAAGTACAGGGGATCTATGGCTACACCTTC. It specifies CASSEVQGIYGYTF.

The chain links TRBV5-1 to TRBJ1-4; D remains ambiguous. Germline CDR1 reads SGHRS; CDR2 reads YFSETQ. The CDR3 covers 15 residues. V lost 1 base, J lost 3 bases, and 10 bases lay in between. CDR3 protein: CASSLRVGANEKLFF. In DNA form, the CDR3 reads TGCGCCAGCAGCTTGAGGGTGGGAGCTAATGAAAAACTGTTTTTT.

V usage is TRBV28 and J usage is TRBJ2-4, with D possibly being TRBD2 (6 bases). This CDR3 has 12 amino acids. Trimming cost V 1 base and J 12 bases, with 10 bases left between them. The V gene's germline CDR1 is MDHEN and CDR2 SYDVKM. This CDR3 is CASSLLTGDQYF. CDR3 in DNA: TGTGCCAGCAGTTTATTGACGGGAGATCAGTACTTC.

This clone was found a few times. The J gene is TRBJ2-5, the V gene TRBV7-2, with D possibly TRBD2 on 5 matching bases. Germline V gene sequence: CDR1 SGHTA, CDR2 FQGNSA. Trimming stripped 1 base from V and 2 bases from J, with 14 bases between. The CDR3 sequence is 16 residues long. CDR3 sequence reads: CASSLGVGAGQETQYF. The CDR3 DNA is TGTGCCAGCAGCTTAGGCGTGGGAGCTGGTCAAGAGACCCAGTACTTC.

This clone was seen just once. The V call is TRBV5-1, the J call TRBJ2-1; possible D gene TRBD1, 6 bases. V shed 5 bases and J shed 9 bases, with 15 bases lying between them. Germline loops: CDR1 SGHRS, CDR2 YFSETQ. This CDR3 spans 13 amino acids. The CDR3 spells CASSPRGPLEQFF. The CDR3 nucleotides read TGCGCCAGCAGTCCCAGGGGCCCTCTTGAGCAGTTCTTC.

This chain joins TRBV18 and TRBJ2-2; D unresolved. From germline, CDR1 is KGHSH and CDR2 LQKENI. Trimming stripped 1 base from V and 0 bases from J, with 3 bases between. The CDR3 consists of 14 residues. CDR3 in amino acids: CASSPLSNTGELFF. The CDR3 nucleotides are TGTGCCAGCTCACCACTATCGAACACCGGGGAGCTGTTTTTT.

This clone was detected only a few times. V and J are TRBV6-5 and TRBJ1-1, with D perhaps TRBD1 (5 bases). CDR1 and CDR2 (germline): MNHEY, SVGAGI. This CDR3 is built from 15 residues. Trimming removed 7 bases from V and 8 bases from J, with 23 bases in between. The CDR3 nucleotides read TGTGCCAGCACCCAAAAAAGGGGAGGCAGGGAAGAAGCTTTCTTT. Protein sequence: CASTQKRGGREEAFF.

The gene calls are TRBV18 and TRBJ1-3, with unresolved D. Trimming took 0 bases from V and 0 from J, leaving 12 bases between them. Per germline, CDR1 KGHSH and CDR2 LQKENI. There are 17 residues in the CDR3. The CDR3 DNA reads TGTGCCAGCTCACCACCGTTATCACAGAGCTCTGGAAACACCATATATTTT. As protein: CASSPPLSQSSGNTIYF.

This chain joins TRBV19 and TRBJ2-2; 10 positions match TRBD1. The CDR3 covers 15 residues. Germline CDR1 LNHDA, CDR2 SQIVND (reference sequence). The J segment lost 7 bases and the V segment lost 3 bases, leaving 5 bases of the junction unmatched. The CDR3 nucleotides are TGTGCCAGTAGTATGGAGGGGACAGGGGTCGGGGAGCTGTTTTTT. As protein: CASSMEGTGVGELFF.

The DNA for the CDR3 is TGTGCCAGCAGCTTAGGACAGGGTTGGAATGAGCAGTTCTTC. Protein sequence: CASSLGQGWNEQFF. The rearrangement links TRBV7-8 to TRBJ2-1, with TRBD1 matching 7 bases. The CDR3 length is 14 residues. Germline CDR1 is SGHVS and CDR2 is FQNEAQ. The J segment lost 7 bases and the V segment lost 1 base, leaving 4 bases of the junction unmatched.

The chain uses TRBV10-3 and TRBJ1-3; D is possibly TRBD1 (5 bases). Trimming cost V 0 bases and J 0 bases, with 12 bases left between them. Germline CDR1 reads ENHRY; CDR2 reads SYGVKD. This CDR3 spans 17 amino acids. The CDR3 nucleotides read TGTGCCATCAGTGAGTCGAACAGGTTTTACTCTGGAAACACCATATATTTT. Residues: CAISESNRFYSGNTIYF.

For this clone: The sample contains more than one DNA sequence encoding this CDR3. CDR3 nucleotides: TGTGCCTGGAGTCGGGACAGGCCGTATGGCTACACCTTC. Translated: CAWSRDRPYGYTF. The chain uses TRBV30 and TRBJ1-2; 8 bases fit TRBD1. There are 13 residues in the CDR3. Germline V CDR1 and CDR2: GTSNPN, SVGIG (reference sequence). The ends lost 2 bases at V and 5 bases at J; junction bases unmatched: 4.